The 11 T cell receptor beta chains below all came from one sample that was sequenced in a study of shared clonotypes between healthy human individuals (dated by TCRdb to 2020 to 2022). Library preparation was by the immunoSEQ multiplex PCR assay. Drawn from immuneACCESS, this table holds only the in-frame rearrangements with V and J called that TCRdb kept. Clones are partly lost; checked studies trace under half to an unresolved V gene and leave the rest unexplained. This sample has roughly 1,000,000 clones in its table, and about 84% of those were observed once. The ten largest clones capture more than 0.5% of the sample. The sample comprised memory CD4+ T cells from PBMCs. The sample's cell subset or site, from its label and the paper: CD45RA-negative fraction. These receptors all stem from a man between 18 and 29 years old in good health. Some clones in this sample may be carry-over from other donors' samples.

The chain's CDR3 is CASSQDMIGSGRASTDTQYF. CDR3 coding DNA: TGCGCCAGCAGCCAAGATATGATCGGGAGCGGGAGGGCTAGCACAGATACGCAGTATTTT. The V and J genes are TRBV4-3 and TRBJ2-3, with 10 bases aligning to TRBD2. The length of the CDR3 is 20 residues. Germline V gives CDR1 LGHNA, CDR2 YSLEER. Trimming took 0 bases from V and 0 from J; bases not matched to a gene: 12.

This sequence joins TRBV28 and TRBJ2-3; 7 bases map to TRBD2. The CDR3 runs 16 residues. After removal of 0 bases from V and 0 bases from J, the junction contained 3 bases not matched to a gene. Germline-derived CDR1 and CDR2 are MDHEN and SYDVKM. The CDR3 protein is CASSLWASGSTDTQYF. DNA of the CDR3: TGTGCCAGCAGTTTATGGGCTAGCGGTAGCACAGATACGCAGTATTTT.

This chain links TRBV19 with TRBJ2-2; 10 positions match TRBD2. Germline V gene sequence: CDR1 LNHDA, CDR2 SQIVND (reference sequence). V trimming: 6 bases; J trimming: 4 bases; junction bases outside the gene matches: 8. The CDR3 spans 16 residues. The CDR3 loop reads CASSSQRTSGTGELFF. The CDR3 bases are TGTGCCAGTAGCAGCCAGCGGACTAGCGGCACCGGGGAGCTGTTTTTT.

About this clone: One end of the junction fails to match germline, which may point to a read error. This chain connects TRBV27 to TRBJ2-2; D unclear. The germline V gene has CDR1 MNHEY and CDR2 SMNVEV (reference sequence). This CDR3 spans 14 amino acids. The CDR3 loop reads CASSLQINTGELFF. The CDR3 DNA is TGTGCCAGCAGTTTACAGATCAACACAGGGGAGCTGTTTTTT.

The chain is built from TRBV28 and TRBJ2-3; D is undetermined. The V gene's germline CDR1 is MDHEN and CDR2 SYDVKM. This CDR3 has 10 amino acids. Between the trimmed V and J ends, which lost 7 bases and 4 bases, there was a span of 3 bases. The CDR3, as DNA: TGTGCCAGCATCCCAGATACGCAGTATTTT. This gives the protein CASIPDTQYF.

This sequence joins TRBV5-1 and TRBJ2-5; maybe TRBD2 (6 bases). V lost 1 base to trimming and J lost 5 bases, with 12 bases between them. The CDR3 consists of 14 residues. Per the germline V gene, CDR1 is SGHRS and CDR2 is YFSETQ. The CDR3 nucleotides read TGCGCCAGCAGCTTGCTCGGGGGTCCGGAGACCCAGTACTTC. Residues: CASSLLGGPETQYF.

This sequence joins TRBV4-2 and TRBJ1-1; 7 bases align to TRBD1. The CDR3 totals 16 residues. V shed 1 base and J 7 bases; nucleotides not matched to a gene: 12. Germline CDR1 LGHNA, CDR2 YNFKEQ. CDR3 nucleotides: TGTGCCAGCAGCCAAGTCGTCGGACAGGACACTTATGAAGCTTTCTTT. The encoded protein is CASSQVVGQDTYEAFF.

The chain employs TRBV30 and TRBJ1-4; D unclear. Germline-derived CDR1 and CDR2 are GTSNPN and SVGIG (reference sequence). The CDR3 contains 13 residues. The ends were cut back, 0 bases at V and 4 bases at J, with 6 bases in the middle. CDR3 residues: CAWSVLSNEKLFF. The DNA for the CDR3 is TGTGCCTGGAGTGTACTAAGTAATGAAAAACTGTTTTTT.

Written as DNA, the CDR3 is TGTGCCAGCAGCGGCGAAGGGGTGCGGTCCTACGAGCAGTACTTC. Translating gives CASSGEGVRSYEQYF. The V gene is TRBV5-4, the J gene TRBJ2-7; TRBD1 is a possible D gene (5 bases). Germline V gives CDR1 SGHNT, CDR2 YYREEE (reference sequence). The V gene lost 4 bases and the J gene lost 1 base, with 15 bases spanning the gap. CDR3 length: 15 amino acids. The full variable domain, rest sourced from reference TRBV5-4 and TRBJ2-7, is ETGVTQSPTHLIKTRGQQVTLRCSSQSGHNTVSWYQQALGQGPQFIFQYYREEENGRGNFPPRFSGLQFPNYSSELNVNALELDDSALYLCASSGEGVRSYEQYFGPGTRLTVT.

This clone was recorded at least ten times. This chain links TRBV19 with TRBJ2-7, with D maybe TRBD2 (6 bases). The V and J ends lost 7 bases and 7 bases respectively, with 20 bases between them. Per germline, CDR1 LNHDA and CDR2 SQIVND (reference sequence). The CDR3 covers 14 residues. Here the CDR3 reads CASTPGTGVKEQYF. DNA for the CDR3: TGTGCCAGTACCCCCGGGACTGGGGTTAAGGAGCAGTACTTC. Filled out from reference TRBV19 and TRBJ2-7, the complete variable domain reads DGGITQSPKYLFRKEGQNVTLSCEQNLNHDAMYWYRQDPGQGLRLIYYSQIVNDFQKGDIAEGYSVSREKKESFPLTVTSAQKNPTAFYLCASTPGTGVKEQYFGPGTRLTVT.

J is TRBJ2-3 and V is TRBV10-3; 9 positions match TRBD1. With 8 bases clipped from V and 2 bases from J, the junction kept 2 bases outside the gene matches. The germline CDR1 and CDR2 sequences are ENHRY and SYGVKD. There are 13 residues in the CDR3. CDR3 loop: CAILQGATDTQYF. As DNA, the CDR3 is TGTGCCATCCTACAGGGGGCCACAGATACGCAGTATTTT.